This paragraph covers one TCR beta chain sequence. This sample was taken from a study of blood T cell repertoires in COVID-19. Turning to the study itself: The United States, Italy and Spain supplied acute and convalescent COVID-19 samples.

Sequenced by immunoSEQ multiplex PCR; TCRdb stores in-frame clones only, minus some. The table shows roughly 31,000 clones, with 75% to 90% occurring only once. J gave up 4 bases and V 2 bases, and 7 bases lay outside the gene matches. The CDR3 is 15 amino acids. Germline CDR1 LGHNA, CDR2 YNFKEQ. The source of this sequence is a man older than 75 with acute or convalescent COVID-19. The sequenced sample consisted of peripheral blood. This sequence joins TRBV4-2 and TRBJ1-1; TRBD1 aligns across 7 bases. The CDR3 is CASSQMTGFPTEAFF. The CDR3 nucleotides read TGTGCCAGCAGCCAAATGACAGGGTTCCCCACTGAAGCTTTCTTT.